This passage covers 32 T cell receptor beta chains from one sample sequenced in a study of response to subunit inactivated influenza vaccine. TCRdb ran MiXCR on the RT-PCR reads and lists one entry per CDR3 protein. The profile covers 710,000 or so distinct CDR3 sequences, with 15% to 17% appearing a single time and 11% taken by the ten largest. The sequencing used PBMCs from blood, collected 11 to 12 days after vaccination. The receptors were sampled from a man aged 45-60 years who received an inactivated influenza vaccine.

The chain uses TRBV20-1 and TRBJ2-5; 11 positions match TRBD2. Germline V gene lookup returns CDR1 DFQATT and CDR2 SNEGSKA (reference sequence). The V segment lost 4 bases and the J segment 5 bases; nucleotides outside the gene matches: 3. CDR3 size: 13 residues. The CDR3 DNA reads as TGCAGTGCTATAGCGGGGGGGCCCGAGACCCAGTACTTC. Amino acid sequence: CSAIAGGPETQYF.

This sequence joins TRBV20-1 and TRBJ2-1; the D gene is possibly TRBD2 (6 bases). The CDR3 sequence is 12 residues long. V lost 6 bases and J 3 bases, leaving 9 bases between the germline ends. Germline-derived CDR1 and CDR2 are DFQATT and SNEGSKA (reference sequence). Here the CDR3 DNA reads TGCAGTGCCAGTAGCGGCTACAATGAGCAGTTCTTC. This sequence encodes CSASSGYNEQFF.

This clonotype was recorded a few times. The CDR3 coding sequence is TGTGCCAGCAGCTTTGAGGGCAGGGTTATCGAGACCCAGTACTTC. Its protein is CASSFEGRVIETQYF. The chain is built from TRBV7-9 and TRBJ2-5; perhaps D is TRBD1 or TRBD2 (5 bases each). Germline CDR1 reads SEHNR; CDR2 reads FQNEAQ (reference sequence). Trimming took 3 bases from V and 5 from J, leaving 16 bases between them. The length of the CDR3 is 15 residues.

The CDR3 DNA reads TGTGCCAGCGGCCGCGCCATTCAGTACTTC. It is translated as CASGRAIQYF. The V and J genes are TRBV6-5 and TRBJ2-4; no clear D. This CDR3 contains 10 residues. V was pared by 8 bases and J by 9 bases, with 8 bases between. Germline-derived CDR1 and CDR2 are MNHEY and SVGAGI.

The V and J genes are TRBV28 and TRBJ1-5; weak D call: TRBD1 (5 bases). Trimming stripped 6 bases from V and 0 bases from J, with 15 bases between. The CDR3 consists of 16 residues. CDR1 and CDR2 (germline): MDHEN, SYDVKM. The CDR3 DNA is TGTGCCAGCAGCGATGGGGCAGCATTTAGCAATCAGCCCCAGCATTTT. It specifies CASSDGAAFSNQPQHF. Supplemented by reference TRBV28 and TRBJ1-5, the full variable domain reads DVKVTQSSRYLVKRTGEKVFLECVQDMDHENMFWYRQDPGLGLRLIYFSYDVKMKEKGDIPEGYSVSREKKERFSLILESASTNQTSMYLCASSDGAAFSNQPQHFGDGTRLSIL.

This clonotype was seen ten or more times. The J gene is TRBJ2-7, the V gene TRBV6-5; D call uncertain. Trimming removed 0 bases from V and 1 base from J, with 4 bases in between. This CDR3 contains 13 residues. Looked up from germline, CDR1 is MNHEY and CDR2 is SVGAGI. Here the CDR3 DNA reads TGTGCCAGCAGTTACTCTCGGTCCTACGAGCAGTACTTC. The encoded protein is CASSYSRSYEQYF.

V gene TRBV2 combines with J gene TRBJ2-2; D might be TRBD1 (6 bases). The V and J ends lost 3 bases and 2 bases respectively, with 7 bases between them. Per germline, CDR1 SNHLY and CDR2 FYNNEI. The CDR3 runs to 14 residues. The CDR3 loop is CASSDGTNTGELFF. CDR3 in DNA: TGTGCCAGCAGTGATGGGACAAACACCGGGGAGCTGTTTTTT.

This clonotype appeared a few times. The chain joins TRBV28 to TRBJ2-2; D is possibly TRBD2 (5 bases). This CDR3 has 17 residues. CDR1 is MDHEN and CDR2 is SYDVKM in the germline V gene. V dropped 5 bases and J dropped 0 bases, with 16 bases sitting between them. CDR3 nucleotide sequence: TGTGCCAGCAGTGACATGGGGAGCCTCGCGAACACCGGGGAGCTGTTTTTT. Translating it yields CASSDMGSLANTGELFF.

This clonotype was seen repeatedly, ten times or more. This chain connects TRBV20-1 to TRBJ2-7; 9 nucleotides agree with TRBD2. The CDR3 is 15 amino acids. Germline values: CDR1 DFQATT, CDR2 SNEGSKA (reference sequence). V lost 2 bases and J lost 5; bases outside the gene matches: 10. The CDR3 DNA is TGCAGTGCTAGACCCCCCGCGGGAGGGCCGCACGAGCAGTACTTC. Amino acid sequence: CSARPPAGGPHEQYF.

This clonotype has at least ten counts. This sequence joins TRBV11-2 and TRBJ2-3, with a possible D match to TRBD2 (7 bases). The CDR3 sequence is 18 residues long. The ends were cut back, 1 base at V and 2 bases at J, with 19 bases in the middle. Germline loops: CDR1 SGHAT, CDR2 FQNNGV. Here the CDR3 reads CASSLGSWRGPPTDTQYF. Written as DNA, the CDR3 is TGTGCCAGCAGCTTAGGGTCATGGCGGGGGCCCCCCACAGATACGCAGTATTTT.

This chain uses TRBV5-6 with TRBJ2-7; D might be TRBD1 or TRBD2, each matching 5 bases. V was cut by 4 bases and J by 4 bases, with 15 bases left in between. Germline loops: CDR1 SGHDT, CDR2 YYEEEE. This CDR3 has 14 residues. The CDR3, as DNA: TGTGCCAGCAGCCGGGACGGAATAACGTACGAGCAGTACTTC. Its translation: CASSRDGITYEQYF.

This clonotype was seen only a few times. The rearrangement uses TRBV5-5 and TRBJ2-1, with D maybe TRBD1 (5 bases). The CDR3 spans 14 residues. V was clipped by 0 bases and J by 7 bases, with 11 bases between them. CDR1 SGHKS and CDR2 YYEKEE come from the germline V gene (reference sequence). DNA of the CDR3: TGTGCCAGCAGCTTGGGGGGCTCGCAGAATGAGCAGTTCTTC. Translated, it gives CASSLGGSQNEQFF.

This clonotype came up many times. The gene calls are TRBV20-1 and TRBJ1-2; 7 bases are a match to TRBD1. Germline CDR1 DFQATT, CDR2 SNEGSKA (reference sequence). The CDR3 runs to 14 residues. With V trimmed by 5 bases and J by 7 bases, 13 bases remained unmatched. The CDR3 nucleotides are TGCAGTGCTCGTAAAGCAGGGGGATCTTTTGGCTACACCTTC. Encoded protein: CSARKAGGSFGYTF.

The rearrangement uses TRBV7-9 and TRBJ1-5, with 12 bases matching TRBD1. The V gene end was trimmed by 5 bases and the J gene end by 5 bases; junction bases not matched to a gene: 4. The CDR3 has 15 residues. Germline V gene sequence: CDR1 SEHNR, CDR2 FQNEAQ (reference sequence). Written as DNA, the CDR3 is TGTGCCAGCAGCCCGGGACAGGGGGCTTATCAGCCCCAGCATTTT. Its translation is CASSPGQGAYQPQHF. The full variable domain, in which reference TRBV7-9 and TRBJ1-5 provide the parts outside the CDR3, is DTGVSQNPRHKITKRGQNVTFRCDPISEHNRLYWYRQTLGQGPEFLTYFQNEAQLEKSRLLSDRFSAERPKGSFSTLEIQRTEQGDSAMYLCASSPGQGAYQPQHFGDGTRLSIL.

This clonotype has a count of ten or more. CDR3 sequence reads: CASSFGLAGPSYEQYF. Here the CDR3 DNA reads TGTGCCAGCAGCTTCGGGTTAGCGGGACCTAGCTACGAGCAGTACTTC. This rearrangement joins TRBV7-9 to TRBJ2-7, with 8 nucleotides matching TRBD2. This CDR3 is 16 amino acids long. Germline assignment: CDR1 SEHNR and CDR2 FQNEAQ (reference sequence). With 3 bases clipped from V and 3 bases from J, the junction kept 10 bases outside the gene matches.

This clonotype was counted only a few times. The chain has TRBV7-2 and TRBJ2-7; D unclear. CDR3 size: 15 residues. V was trimmed by 5 bases and J by 6 bases, leaving 20 bases between them. Germline CDR1 is SGHTA and CDR2 is FQGNSA. As DNA, the CDR3 is TGTGCCAGCAGCCCAATGGGATCTCCTCTGAGCGAGCAGTACTTC. This gives the protein CASSPMGSPLSEQYF.

There are a few counts of this clonotype. The V and J genes are TRBV7-2 and TRBJ2-1; no clear D gene. Germline CDR1 is SGHTA and CDR2 is FQGNSA. The CDR3 runs 16 residues. Trimming cost V 2 bases and J 4 bases, with 15 bases left between them. The CDR3 nucleotides read TGTGCCAGCAGCTTAAGGTCTGCACAGACTTACAATGAGCAGTTCTTC. Amino acids: CASSLRSAQTYNEQFF.

The V and J genes are TRBV7-2 and TRBJ2-7, with D possibly TRBD2 on 5 matching bases. In germline, CDR1 is SGHTA, CDR2 FQGNSA. The CDR3 totals 14 residues. Trimming pared 5 bases from V and 4 bases from J, leaving 15 bases between. The CDR3, as DNA: TGTGCCAGCAGCCCGAGGGAGAGGATTTACGAGCAGTACTTC. Translated: CASSPRERIYEQYF.

This clonotype has only a few counts. The rearrangement uses TRBV2 and TRBJ2-5, with TRBD1 matching 9 bases. This CDR3 is 16 amino acids long. In germline, CDR1 is SNHLY, CDR2 FYNNEI. V gave up 6 bases and J gave up 5 bases; unmatched junction bases: 13. This CDR3 reads CASRPRTGAIEETQYF. Here the CDR3 DNA reads TGTGCCAGCAGGCCCAGGACAGGGGCAATCGAGGAGACCCAGTACTTC.

This chain uses TRBV6-1 with TRBJ2-7, with 9 bases aligning to TRBD1. Germline lookup yields CDR1 MNHNS and CDR2 SASEGT. The CDR3 sequence is 15 residues long. Losses at the gene ends were 5 bases for V and 4 bases for J; bases not matched to a gene: 9. The CDR3 DNA reads TGTGCCAGCAGTCTGACCGGGACAGGGTTTTACGAGCAGTACTTC. This codes for CASSLTGTGFYEQYF.

The rearrangement links TRBV7-6 to TRBJ2-3; TRBD2 aligns across 11 bases. Trimming at V came to 1 base and at J to 4 bases, leaving 7 bases not matched to a gene. This CDR3 contains 17 residues. The germline CDR1 and CDR2 sequences are SGHVS and FNYEAQ. This chain's CDR3 is CASSLGRLAGGADTQYF. For the CDR3, the DNA is TGTGCCAGCAGCTTAGGCCGTCTAGCGGGGGGAGCAGATACGCAGTATTTT. The variable domain in full, completed from reference TRBV7-6 and TRBJ2-3, reads GAGVSQSPRYKVTKRGQDVALRCDPISGHVSLYWYRQALGQGPEFLTYFNYEAQQDKSGLPNDRFSAERPEGSISTLTIQRTEQRDSAMYRCASSLGRLAGGADTQYFGPGTRLTVL.

V gene TRBV11-3 combines with J gene TRBJ2-3; TRBD1 might be the D (6 bases). CDR1 and CDR2 (germline): SGHNT, YENEEA. The CDR3 extends over 16 amino acids. V dropped 5 bases and J dropped 1 base, with 16 bases sitting between them. Written as DNA, the CDR3 is TGTGCCAGCAGCCTTAGGGGGTTCATCCGCACAGATACGCAGTATTTT. Encoded protein: CASSLRGFIRTDTQYF.

The chain is built from TRBV29-1 and TRBJ2-1, with 9 bases that match TRBD2. V shed 5 bases, J shed 3 bases, and the junction held 5 bases outside the gene matches. CDR1 is SQVTM and CDR2 is ANQGSEA in the germline V gene. This CDR3 has 14 residues. The CDR3 reads CSVPGTSRYNEQFF. The CDR3 bases are TGCAGCGTTCCCGGGACTAGCCGCTACAATGAGCAGTTCTTC.

This sequence joins TRBV12-3 or TRBV12-4 and TRBJ2-1; TRBD2 matches 9 bases. J was trimmed by 7 bases and V by 5 bases; bases with no gene match: 12. This CDR3 is 16 amino acids long. The CDR3 coding sequence is TGTGCCAGCAGTGCCCGGTCTAGCGGGATGGGGAATGAGCAGTTCTTC. Its protein product is CASSARSSGMGNEQFF.

Ten or more counts support this clonotype. This chain links TRBV12-3 or TRBV12-4 with TRBJ2-3; 7 bases are shared with TRBD2. Trimming took 1 base from V and 7 from J; bases not matched to a gene: 14. The CDR3 has 17 amino acids. The CDR3: CASSLVVQRGSRNTQYF. The CDR3 region has the DNA TGTGCCAGCAGTTTAGTGGTCCAGCGGGGAAGCAGGAATACGCAGTATTTT.

This clonotype has a handful of counts. The chain carries TRBV6-5 and TRBJ1-2; D not resolved. The V end was cut by 0 bases, the J end by 4 bases, with 9 bases between. This CDR3 has 14 amino acids. Germline assignment: CDR1 MNHEY and CDR2 SVGAGI. CDR3 sequence (DNA): TGTGCCAGCAGTTACTCTCCCAGAGCCTATGGCTACACCTTC. Translated, it gives CASSYSPRAYGYTF.

The chain joins TRBV15 to TRBJ1-6, with 7 positions matching TRBD1. This CDR3 has 14 amino acids. J lost 15 bases, V lost 6 bases, and 14 bases had no gene match. CDR1 LNHNV and CDR2 YYDKDF come from the germline V gene (reference sequence). The CDR3 nucleotides read TGTGCCACCAGAAGAAAAGGACCAGGGGGGGACCTCCACTTT. Protein product: CATRRKGPGGDLHF.

V gene TRBV20-1 combines with J gene TRBJ2-1; 11 nucleotides match TRBD2. The length of the CDR3 is 18 residues. Germline loops: CDR1 DFQATT, CDR2 SNEGSKA (reference sequence). V lost 6 bases and J lost 2; bases outside the gene matches: 15. CDR3: CSAPTLAGGLGPYNEQFF. The CDR3, as DNA: TGCAGTGCCCCTACGCTAGCGGGAGGTTTGGGCCCCTACAATGAGCAGTTCTTC.

In this sample, this clonotype turned up a few times. V usage is TRBV6-1 and J usage is TRBJ2-7; 9 nucleotides align to TRBD1. CDR3 length: 14 amino acids. Germline V gene sequence: CDR1 MNHNS, CDR2 SASEGT. V lost 6 bases to trimming and J lost 4 bases; unmatched junction nucleotides: 7. CDR3 amino acids: CASSSLTGGYEQYF. Written as DNA, the CDR3 is TGTGCCAGCAGCTCTTTGACAGGGGGGTACGAGCAGTACTTC.

The chain uses TRBV25-1 and TRBJ2-5; possibly TRBD2 for D (5 bases). CDR1 is MGHDK and CDR2 is SYGVNS in the germline V gene. This CDR3 comprises 12 residues. V was clipped by 7 bases and J by 10 bases, with 16 bases between them. The CDR3: CASTTGPGDQYF. The CDR3 bases are TGTGCCAGCACGACCGGCCCCGGGGACCAGTACTTC.

The chain is built from TRBV19 and TRBJ1-4; no definite D call. Trimming removed 9 bases from V and 8 bases from J, with 19 bases in between. The germline gives CDR1 LNHDA, CDR2 SQIVND (reference sequence). This CDR3 is built from 14 residues. The CDR3 DNA is TGTGCCAGCTCCCCTCAGCTATCGGGGGAAAAACTGTTTTTT. It encodes CASSPQLSGEKLFF.

This clonotype was recorded many times. This rearrangement joins TRBV7-2 to TRBJ1-2; D is unclear. V lost 9 bases and J 1 base, leaving 18 bases between the germline ends. CDR3 length: 15 residues. The germline V gene has CDR1 SGHTA and CDR2 FQGNSA. CDR3: CASVRGQRFNYGYTF. CDR3 DNA: TGTGCCAGTGTCAGAGGGCAGCGCTTTAACTATGGCTACACCTTC.